Each of the 20 T cell receptor beta chains below was sequenced from the same sample in a study of blood T cells in healthy people across ages. Together with a sample-barcoded 5' primer, a J-beta primer mix was included in a second PCR lasting roughly 6 to 12 cycles. One entry per CDR3 protein results from TCRdb running MiXCR on the 5' RACE reads. The sample has roughly 800,000 distinct CDR3 sequences, roughly 25% seen once. The sample was also reused in another study, on T cells of mothers and their children.

Sequenced sample: blood. The receptors were gathered from a boy between 10 and 17 years old in good health.

The chain links TRBV7-6 to TRBJ2-1, with D unresolved. CDR1 and CDR2 (germline): SGHVS, FNYEAQ. This CDR3 has 14 amino acids. Trimming shortened V by 0 bases and J by 2 bases, and 5 bases separated the two germline ends. CDR3 DNA sequence: TGTGCCAGCAGCTTAGCCGCTACCTACAATGAGCAGTTCTTC. Its protein product is CASSLAATYNEQFF.

This clonotype was seen many times. The chain couples TRBV29-1 to TRBJ2-5, with D perhaps TRBD2 (7 bases). The CDR3 has 11 amino acids. The V gene's germline CDR1 is SQVTM and CDR2 ANQGSEA. V was cut by 7 bases and J by 4 bases, with 10 bases left in between. The CDR3 spells CSAGEGETQYF. CDR3 nucleotides: TGCAGCGCAGGGGAGGGAGAGACCCAGTACTTC.

The rearrangement uses TRBV13 and TRBJ2-1, with TRBD2 matching 14 bases. With 4 bases clipped from V and 5 bases from J, the junction kept 7 bases outside the gene matches. The germline V gene has CDR1 PRHDT and CDR2 FYEKMQ (reference sequence). The CDR3 has 17 amino acids. CDR3 coding DNA: TGTGCCAGCAGCTCCACCGGGACTAGCGGGAGTAACAATGAGCAGTTCTTC. Amino acid sequence: CASSSTGTSGSNNEQFF.

The chain combines TRBV12-3 or TRBV12-4 with TRBJ2-4; possible D gene TRBD1, 7 bases. The CDR3 covers 14 residues. Trimming pared 7 bases from V and 7 bases from J, leaving 17 bases between. This CDR3 reads CASTLGQAGNIQYF. For the CDR3, the DNA is TGTGCCAGCACTCTCGGACAGGCGGGGAACATTCAGTACTTC.

The chain links TRBV3-1 to TRBJ1-2; 8 bases are a match to TRBD1. The trim removed 1 base at V and 7 bases at J, leaving 5 bases unmatched. The CDR3 sequence is 14 residues long. Germline CDR1 LGHDT, CDR2 YNNKEL (reference sequence). CDR3 nucleotide sequence: TGTGCCAGCAGCCAAGTCAGGGGGCATGGTGGCTACACCTTC. Translating it yields CASSQVRGHGGYTF.

The sample holds many counts of this clonotype. V gene TRBV18 combines with J gene TRBJ1-6, with D unclear. V lost 3 bases to trimming and J lost 7 bases, with 4 bases between them. This CDR3 is built from 12 residues. In germline, CDR1 is KGHSH, CDR2 LQKENI. The chain's CDR3 is CASSPGNSPLHF. CDR3 bases: TGTGCCAGCTCACCGGGGAATTCACCCCTCCACTTT.

The chain couples TRBV29-1 to TRBJ2-5, with TRBD2 identical over 7 bases. The CDR3 spans 13 residues. The V and J ends lost 7 bases and 0 bases, in that order; junction bases with no gene match: 5. Germline V gene data show CDR1 as SQVTM and CDR2 as ANQGSEA. This CDR3 is CSAGGFYQETQYF. DNA of the CDR3: TGCAGCGCCGGGGGGTTCTACCAAGAGACCCAGTACTTC.

The rearrangement uses TRBV6-5 and TRBJ1-4, with 7 bases aligning to TRBD1. The ends lost 2 bases at V and 8 bases at J; junction bases unmatched: 8. CDR3 size: 15 residues. CDR1 and CDR2 from the germline V gene are MNHEY and SVGAGI. The CDR3 bases are TGTGCCAGCAGTTACAGGGGGCGCGGTGGGGAAAAACTGTTTTTT. Translation: CASSYRGRGGEKLFF.

This clonotype was seen a single time. The genes are TRBV29-1 and TRBJ2-2, with no clear D. In germline, CDR1 is SQVTM, CDR2 ANQGSEA. The CDR3 loop spans 14 amino acids. V was pared by 6 bases and J by 0 bases, with 11 bases between. The CDR3: CSVPGPTNTGELFF. Here the CDR3 DNA reads TGCAGCGTACCCGGACCTACGAACACCGGGGAGCTGTTTTTT.

V is TRBV5-1 and J is TRBJ1-1; D call uncertain. This CDR3 region has 14 residues. Germline values: CDR1 SGHRS, CDR2 YFSETQ. V was cut by 0 bases and J by 4 bases, with 10 bases left in between. The CDR3 is CASSLGVSVTEAFF. For the CDR3, the DNA is TGCGCCAGCAGCTTGGGGGTATCCGTCACTGAAGCTTTCTTT.

V is TRBV7-2 and J is TRBJ2-2; D may be TRBD1 or TRBD2 (6 bases each). The CDR3 sequence is 15 residues long. Germline assignment: CDR1 SGHTA and CDR2 FQGNSA. Trimming stripped 5 bases from V and 5 bases from J, with 15 bases between. CDR3 coding DNA: TGTGCCAGCAGCCCCAGGGGAGGCTGGACCGGGGAGCTGTTTTTT. As protein: CASSPRGGWTGELFF.

J is TRBJ2-5 and V is TRBV7-9, with 11 bases matching TRBD2. V dropped 3 bases and J dropped 5; count of bases not matched to a gene: 11. CDR3 length equals 17 residues. The V gene's germline CDR1 is SEHNR and CDR2 FQNEAQ (reference sequence). DNA of the CDR3: TGTGCCAGCAGCTTTAAGACTAGCGGGGAGAGCTACGAGACCCAGTACTTC. Translating gives CASSFKTSGESYETQYF.

The rearrangement uses TRBV9 and TRBJ2-3; D is tentatively TRBD1 or TRBD2 (5 bases each). The CDR3 is made up of 15 amino acids. V lost 0 bases, J lost 0 bases, and 8 bases lay in between. In germline, CDR1 is SGDLS, CDR2 YYNGEE. The CDR3 here is CASSVEGRSTDTQYF. In nucleotides, the CDR3 is TGTGCCAGCAGCGTAGAGGGACGAAGCACAGATACGCAGTATTTT.

This clonotype was seen a handful of times. The chain employs TRBV25-1 and TRBJ1-4; D gene ambiguous. The germline gives CDR1 MGHDK, CDR2 SYGVNS. V lost 2 bases, J lost 6 bases, and 1 base lay in between. This CDR3 region has 11 residues. This chain's CDR3 is CASSEHEKLFF. Here the CDR3 DNA reads TGTGCCAGCAGTGAACATGAAAAACTGTTTTTT.

This clonotype was picked up a small number of times. CDR3 sequence reads: CSALLGQGRETQYF. The CDR3 coding sequence is TGCAGCGCCCTCTTGGGACAGGGCAGAGAGACCCAGTACTTC. This chain joins TRBV29-1 and TRBJ2-5, with TRBD1 identical over 9 bases. CDR3 length equals 14 residues. J was trimmed by 4 bases and V by 7 bases; bases with no gene match: 10. The germline CDR1 and CDR2 sequences are SQVTM and ANQGSEA. Filled out from reference TRBV29-1 and TRBJ2-5, the complete variable domain reads SAVISQKPSRDICQRGTSLTIQCQVDSQVTMMFWYRQQPGQSLTLIATANQGSEATYESGFVIDKFPISRPNLTFSTLTVSNMSPEDSSIYLCSALLGQGRETQYFGPGTRLLVL.

V is TRBV20-1 and J is TRBJ2-7; 9 positions match TRBD1. CDR3 length: 14 residues. The V gene end was trimmed by 5 bases and the J gene end by 2 bases; junction bases not matched to a gene: 7. CDR1 and CDR2 from the germline V gene are DFQATT and SNEGSKA (reference sequence). The CDR3 region is CSASRTGVTYEQYF. In DNA form, the CDR3 reads TGCAGTGCTTCAAGGACAGGGGTTACCTACGAGCAGTACTTC.

This clonotype was seen only a few times. The chain carries TRBV5-1 and TRBJ2-7, with 7 bases that match TRBD1. The CDR3 runs 15 residues. The trim removed 1 base at V and 3 bases at J, leaving 7 bases unmatched. Germline CDR1 is SGHRS and CDR2 is YFSETQ. The CDR3 bases are TGCGCCAGCAGCTTGCAGCCCCAGGGGGTCTACGAGCAGTACTTC. This gives the protein CASSLQPQGVYEQYF.

This clonotype was seen a few times. The chain couples TRBV12-3 or TRBV12-4 to TRBJ2-5; 7 nucleotides agree with TRBD1. The DNA end lines up better with TRBJ2-7; the J call may be wrong. CDR3 size: 14 residues. The CDR3 loop reads CASSHGTVAYEQYF. DNA of the CDR3: TGTGCCAGCAGTCACGGGACAGTGGCCTACGAGCAGTACTTC.

The sample holds one count of this clonotype. The chain is built from TRBV29-1 and TRBJ2-7; 7 bases fit TRBD1. V lost 0 bases and J lost 9; bases outside the gene matches: 5. The germline CDR1 and CDR2 sequences are SQVTM and ANQGSEA. The CDR3 extends over 12 amino acids. The CDR3 loop reads CSVEDRGPGQYF. For the CDR3, the DNA is TGCAGCGTTGAAGATAGGGGGCCAGGGCAGTACTTC.

This clonotype was found a few times. The junction departs from germline at one end; a sequencing error may be responsible. This chain connects TRBV15 to TRBJ1-2; D possibly corresponds to TRBD1 (6 bases). The length of the CDR3 is 18 residues. The germline V gene encodes CDR1 LNHNV and CDR2 YYDKDF (reference sequence). The CDR3 reads CAASRGSQGSTPNYGYTF. In DNA form, the CDR3 reads TGTGCCGCCAGCAGAGGTTCACAGGGTTCAACCCCTAACTATGGCTACACCTTC. Using reference TRBV15 and TRBJ1-2 for the parts outside the CDR3, the full variable domain is DAMVIQNPRYQVTQFGKPVTLSCSQTLNHNVMYWYQQKSSQAPKLLFHYYDKDFNNEADTPDNFQSRRPNTSFCFLDIRSPGLGDTAMYLCAASRGSQGSTPNYGYTFGSGTRLTVV.